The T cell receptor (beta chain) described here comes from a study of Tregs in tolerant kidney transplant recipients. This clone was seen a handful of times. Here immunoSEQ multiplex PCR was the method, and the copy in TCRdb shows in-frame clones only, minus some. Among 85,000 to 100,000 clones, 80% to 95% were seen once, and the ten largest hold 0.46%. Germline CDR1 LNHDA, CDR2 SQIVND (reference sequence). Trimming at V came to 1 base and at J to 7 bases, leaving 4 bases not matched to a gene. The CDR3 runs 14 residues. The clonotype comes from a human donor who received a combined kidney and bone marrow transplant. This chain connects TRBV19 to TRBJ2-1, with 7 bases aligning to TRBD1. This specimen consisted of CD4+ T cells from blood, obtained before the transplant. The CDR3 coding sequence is TGTGCCAGTAGTATAGTGGGCAGGGGGAATGAGCAGTTCTTC. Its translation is CASSIVGRGNEQFF.